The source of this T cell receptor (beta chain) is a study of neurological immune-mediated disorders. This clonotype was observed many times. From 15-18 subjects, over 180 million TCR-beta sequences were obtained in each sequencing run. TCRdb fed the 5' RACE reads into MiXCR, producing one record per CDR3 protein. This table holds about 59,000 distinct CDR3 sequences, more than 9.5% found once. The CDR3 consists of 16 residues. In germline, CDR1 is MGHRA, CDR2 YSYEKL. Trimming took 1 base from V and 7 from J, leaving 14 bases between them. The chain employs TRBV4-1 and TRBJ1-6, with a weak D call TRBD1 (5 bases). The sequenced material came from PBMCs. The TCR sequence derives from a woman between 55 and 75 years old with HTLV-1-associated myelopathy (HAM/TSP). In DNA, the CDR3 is TGCGCCAGCAGCCAAGCGATTACAGGACCAAATTCACCCCTCCACTTT. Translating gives CASSQAITGPNSPLHF.